This TCR beta chain was sequenced in a study of blood T cells in healthy people across ages. Study context: The capture of about one barcoded beta molecule per two T cells was achieved by template switching.

Per germline, CDR1 MNHNS and CDR2 SASEGT. V lost 6 bases and J 13 bases, leaving 16 bases between the germline ends. CDR3 size: 12 residues. Study outcomes and limitations: Researchers judged that diversity estimates from one million T cells fell short of true values.

The authors ran a second PCR of 7 to 11 cycles using a sample-barcoded 5' primer and a J-beta primer mix. A 12-random-nucleotide template-switch adaptor tagged each cDNA molecule. At least 2.5 million CDR3-containing paired-end reads were obtained per sample. TCRdb re-derived calls from the 5' RACE reads in MiXCR, one entry per CDR3 protein. The sample contains about 680,000 distinct CDR3 sequences, 45% to 50% of which appear only once. This clonotype was detected a few times. Its matching antigen is unknown. Sequencing was carried out using blood. The receptor comes from an older woman in good health. This chain uses TRBV6-1 with TRBJ2-4; D gene uncertain. As DNA, the CDR3 is TGTGCCAGCAGCCCGGATCACAATGAGCAGTACTTC. Its translation: CASSPDHNEQYF.